The 31 T cell receptor beta chains listed next were all sequenced from one sample in a study of blood T cell repertoires in COVID-19. Sequenced by immunoSEQ multiplex PCR; TCRdb stores in-frame clones only, minus some. The sample holds about 89,000 clones, 78% seen once. Sequenced input: peripheral blood. Source of these receptors: a man between 65 and 85 years old with COVID-19, enrolled during active disease.

The J gene is TRBJ2-3, the V gene TRBV19; TRBD2 matches 11 bases. The germline CDR1 and CDR2 sequences are LNHDA and SQIVND (reference sequence). Unmatched junction bases numbered 2, after V lost 4 bases and J lost 2 bases. The CDR3 contains 15 residues. The CDR3 spells CASSRLAGFTDTQYF. The CDR3 bases are TGTGCCAGTAGTAGACTAGCGGGGTTCACAGATACGCAGTATTTT. The full variable domain, completed using reference TRBV19 and TRBJ2-3, is DGGITQSPKYLFRKEGQNVTLSCEQNLNHDAMYWYRQDPGQGLRLIYYSQIVNDFQKGDIAEGYSVSREKKESFPLTVTSAQKNPTAFYLCASSRLAGFTDTQYFGPGTRLTVL.

The chain's CDR3 is CASSFGRGDYGYTF. CDR3 DNA: TGCGCCAGCAGCTTTGGCAGGGGTGACTATGGCTACACCTTC. The rearrangement joins TRBV5-1 to TRBJ1-2; perhaps TRBD1 as D (6 bases). CDR1 SGHRS and CDR2 YFSETQ come from the germline V gene. The CDR3 has 14 residues. The V gene lost 2 bases and the J gene lost 3 bases, with 11 bases spanning the gap. The full variable domain, with the rest looked up from reference TRBV5-1 and TRBJ1-2, is KAGVTQTPRYLIKTRGQQVTLSCSPISGHRSVSWYQQTPGQGLQFLFEYFSETQRNKGNFPGRFSGRQFSNSRSEMNVSTLELGDSALYLCASSFGRGDYGYTFGSGTRLTVV.

This chain joins TRBV7-9 and TRBJ1-1, with a weak D call TRBD1 (6 bases). The ends were cut back, 5 bases at V and 1 base at J, with 14 bases in the middle. Germline-derived CDR1 and CDR2 are SEHNR and FQNEAQ (reference sequence). The CDR3 loop spans 15 amino acids. Here the CDR3 reads CASSPQGTANTEAFF. The CDR3 region has the DNA TGTGCCAGCAGCCCACAGGGTACGGCGAACACTGAAGCTTTCTTT.

The rearrangement joins TRBV15 to TRBJ2-1, with 7 positions matching TRBD2. The junction had 14 bases not matched to a gene; V was cut back by 0 bases and J by 3 bases. The CDR3 sequence is 19 residues long. Germline-derived CDR1 and CDR2 are LNHNV and YYDKDF (reference sequence). CDR3 amino acids: CATSRDPPSREDNYNEQFF. The CDR3 bases are TGTGCCACCAGCAGAGACCCCCCCAGCCGGGAGGACAACTACAATGAGCAGTTCTTC.

This clone was seen many times. V is TRBV7-2 and J is TRBJ2-7, with 9 bases that match TRBD1. CDR3 length equals 15 residues. V shed 4 bases, J shed 4 bases, and the junction held 8 bases outside the gene matches. CDR1 is SGHTA and CDR2 is FQGNSA in the germline V gene. CDR3 protein: CASSSTGGVLYEQYF. The CDR3 DNA sequence: TGTGCCAGCAGCTCAACAGGGGGCGTCTTGTACGAGCAGTACTTC.

The rearrangement joins TRBV28 to TRBJ1-2; D gene uncertain. This CDR3 region has 13 residues. The ends were cut back, 4 bases at V and 5 bases at J, with 11 bases in the middle. The germline CDR1 and CDR2 sequences are MDHEN and SYDVKM. The CDR3 DNA reads TGTGCCAGCAGTTCGCACAAGTATTATGGCTACACCTTC. This encodes CASSSHKYYGYTF.

This sequence joins TRBV10-1 and TRBJ2-7; 7 bases agree with TRBD2. The CDR3 runs 11 residues. Germline V gives CDR1 WNHNN, CDR2 SYGVQD (reference sequence). Trimming at V came to 8 bases and at J to 6 bases, leaving 4 bases not matched to a gene. In nucleotides, the CDR3 is TGCGCCAGCGCCCGGGAGGCCGAGCAGTACTTC. Translation gives CASAREAEQYF.

A few counts support this clone. The chain couples TRBV19 to TRBJ1-1; possible D gene TRBD1, 6 bases. V lost 11 bases and J 2 bases, leaving 24 bases between the germline ends. The germline V gene encodes CDR1 LNHDA and CDR2 SQIVND (reference sequence). The CDR3 loop spans 16 amino acids. The CDR3 sequence is CASRRDTSILNTEAFF. CDR3 nucleotide sequence: TGTGCCTCACGCCGGGACACAAGCATTTTAAACACTGAAGCTTTCTTT.

The DNA for the CDR3 is TGTGCCAGCAGCTTAGATAACCCAGGGGATACGTATAATTCACCCCTCCACTTT. Translation: CASSLDNPGDTYNSPLHF. The V call is TRBV11-2, the J call TRBJ1-6; D might be TRBD1 (6 bases). Germline loops: CDR1 SGHAT, CDR2 FQNNGV. V was cut by 0 bases and J by 4 bases, with 16 bases left in between. The CDR3 runs to 18 residues.

The V and J genes are TRBV27 and TRBJ2-6; 7 bases map to TRBD1. V shed 3 bases and J 4 bases; nucleotides not matched to a gene: 9. CDR3 length: 17 amino acids. Germline CDR1 reads MNHEY; CDR2 reads SMNVEV (reference sequence). CDR3 in amino acids: CASSFRDRIIGANVLTF. In DNA form, the CDR3 reads TGTGCCAGCAGTTTCCGGGACAGAATAATAGGGGCCAACGTCCTGACTTTC.

The V and J genes are TRBV7-2 and TRBJ2-3; TRBD2 agrees at 9 bases. The J segment lost 2 bases and the V segment lost 5 bases, leaving 8 bases of the junction unmatched. The CDR3 contains 16 residues. Germline V gene lookup returns CDR1 SGHTA and CDR2 FQGNSA. The CDR3 coding sequence is TGTGCCAGCAGCCGTCAGCTAGCGGGGATCACAGATACGCAGTATTTT. Translation: CASSRQLAGITDTQYF.

This clone was picked up a small number of times. This chain uses TRBV2 with TRBJ1-1, with D possibly TRBD1 on 6 matching bases. Germline loops: CDR1 SNHLY, CDR2 FYNNEI. This CDR3 has 13 residues. Trimming removed 11 bases from V and 1 base from J, with 14 bases in between. CDR3 protein: CADRQEGNTEAFF. The CDR3 DNA reads as TGTGCCGACCGACAGGAAGGGAACACTGAAGCTTTCTTT.

This rearrangement joins TRBV3-1 (or the pseudogene TRBV3-2) to TRBJ2-1; 7 positions agree with TRBD1. The CDR3 contains 16 residues. Germline lookup yields CDR1 LGHDT and CDR2 YNNKEL (reference sequence). Unmatched junction bases numbered 5, after V lost 0 bases and J lost 3 bases. CDR3 amino acids: CASSQDRRQGYNEQFF. Here the CDR3 DNA reads TGTGCCAGCAGCCAAGATCGGAGACAGGGCTACAATGAGCAGTTCTTC.

This clone appeared many times. This chain connects TRBV4-1 to TRBJ1-5, with 11 bases lining up with TRBD1. After removal of 5 bases from V and 0 bases from J, the junction contained 18 bases not matched to a gene. The CDR3 extends over 21 amino acids. The germline gives CDR1 MGHRA, CDR2 YSYEKL. CDR3 residues: CASSSTQQSGQGVYSNQPQHF. Written as DNA, the CDR3 is TGCGCCAGCAGCTCCACACAACAATCGGGACAGGGGGTATATAGCAATCAGCCCCAGCATTTT.

V usage is TRBV27 and J usage is TRBJ1-6; D is perhaps TRBD1 (5 bases). Per the germline V gene, CDR1 is MNHEY and CDR2 is SMNVEV (reference sequence). This CDR3 spans 14 amino acids. Trimming left V 4 bases short and J 6 bases short, with 10 bases between. The CDR3: CASSWAGINSPLHF. CDR3 DNA sequence: TGTGCCAGCAGTTGGGCAGGGATTAATTCACCCCTCCACTTT.

V and J are TRBV5-6 and TRBJ2-7, with 7 positions matching TRBD1. The V gene end was trimmed by 2 bases and the J gene end by 0 bases; junction bases not matched to a gene: 8. Germline V gene lookup returns CDR1 SGHDT and CDR2 YYEEEE. This CDR3 is 16 amino acids long. This CDR3 is CASSFRLQGSSYEQYF. The CDR3 DNA follows: TGTGCCAGCAGCTTTAGGTTACAGGGGAGCTCCTACGAGCAGTACTTC.

This clone was observed a few times. This chain links TRBV10-3 with TRBJ2-7, with 7 bases that match TRBD1. Germline V CDR1 and CDR2: ENHRY, SYGVKD. The CDR3 is 16 amino acids. V gave up 0 bases and J gave up 7 bases; unmatched junction bases: 12. The CDR3 coding sequence is TGTGCCATCAGTGAGTCGTCTGGGACAGTATATCGGGAGCAGTACTTC. Residues: CAISESSGTVYREQYF.

The rearrangement uses TRBV7-9 and TRBJ2-2; TRBD2 matches at 8 bases. CDR1 is SEHNR, CDR2 FQNEAQ, per germline (reference sequence). The CDR3 is made up of 17 amino acids. V gave up 3 bases and J gave up 2 bases; unmatched junction bases: 8. The CDR3 spells CASSFRTSGANTGELFF. The CDR3 DNA reads TGTGCCAGCAGCTTCCGAACTAGCGGAGCAAACACCGGGGAGCTGTTTTTT.

This clone was recorded a few times. J is TRBJ2-2 and V is TRBV18; 7 positions agree with TRBD1. The V gene's germline CDR1 is KGHSH and CDR2 LQKENI. The CDR3 sequence is 14 residues long. The ends lost 3 bases at V and 3 bases at J; junction bases unmatched: 1. This CDR3 is CASSPGQYTGELFF. CDR3 coding DNA: TGTGCCAGCTCACCGGGACAGTACACCGGGGAGCTGTTTTTT.

The chain recombines TRBV3-1 (or the pseudogene TRBV3-2) with TRBJ1-2, with TRBD1 matching over 7 bases. V was pared by 3 bases and J by 7 bases, with 11 bases of the junction left unmatched. Germline CDR1 is LGHDT and CDR2 is YNNKEL (reference sequence). This CDR3 contains 15 residues. The CDR3 loop is CASSQGQLTIIGYTF. CDR3 DNA sequence: TGTGCCAGCAGCCAGGGACAGTTAACTATCATTGGCTACACCTTC.

This CDR3 reads CASSQTPRRDTRLAFF. CDR3 in DNA: TGCGCCAGCAGCCAAACCCCTCGCCGGGACACACGGCTCGCTTTCTTT. This chain joins TRBV5-1 and TRBJ1-1; TRBD1 is a possible D gene (6 bases). The CDR3 covers 16 residues. Looked up from germline, CDR1 is SGHRS and CDR2 is YFSETQ. Trimming took 4 bases from V and 11 from J, leaving 27 bases between them.

The chain uses TRBV6-6 and TRBJ1-5; 8 nucleotides agree with TRBD1. Unmatched junction bases numbered 4, after V lost 2 bases and J lost 1 base. The CDR3 totals 16 residues. Looked up from germline, CDR1 is MNHNY and CDR2 is SVGAGI (reference sequence). CDR3 amino acids: CASSYPDRASNQPQHF. Written as DNA, the CDR3 is TGTGCCAGCAGTTACCCGGACAGGGCAAGCAATCAGCCCCAGCATTTT.

The table lists this clone with a count of one. The rearrangement joins TRBV27 to TRBJ2-7; D gene ambiguous. Germline CDR1 and CDR2: MNHEY and SMNVEV (reference sequence). The CDR3 is made up of 14 amino acids. V was pared by 3 bases and J by 0 bases, with 9 bases between. The CDR3 here is CASSFRSSSYEQYF. CDR3 sequence (DNA): TGTGCCAGCAGTTTCCGGAGTTCCTCCTACGAGCAGTACTTC.

The chain recombines TRBV2 with TRBJ2-7; a weak D match, TRBD1 (5 bases). The length of the CDR3 is 12 residues. Germline lookup yields CDR1 SNHLY and CDR2 FYNNEI. Trimming took off 5 bases at V and 4 bases at J, with 9 bases between the two ends. CDR3 DNA: TGTGCCAGCAGTTTAGACAGTTACGAGCAGTACTTC. It translates to CASSLDSYEQYF.

This clone was counted once. This chain uses TRBV4-2 with TRBJ2-6; 7 bases map to TRBD1. Germline assignment: CDR1 LGHNA and CDR2 YNFKEQ. This CDR3 comprises 22 residues. Losses at the gene ends were 0 bases for V and 1 base for J; bases not matched to a gene: 18. In DNA form, the CDR3 reads TGTGCCAGCAGCCAAGATCGACAGGGAACAACGCCCAAGGGTTCTGGGGCCAACGTCCTGACTTTC. This gives the protein CASSQDRQGTTPKGSGANVLTF.

The rearrangement uses TRBV18 and TRBJ2-5, with 7 nucleotides matching TRBD1. The CDR3 is 16 amino acids. CDR1 KGHSH and CDR2 LQKENI come from the germline V gene. With 2 bases clipped from V and 5 bases from J, the junction kept 11 bases outside the gene matches. The CDR3 DNA reads TGTGCCAGCTCACCATATCGAGGGGGCCCGAGGGAGACCCAGTACTTC. It specifies CASSPYRGGPRETQYF.

J is TRBJ2-3 and V is TRBV9; perhaps TRBD2 as D (5 bases). CDR1 is SGDLS, CDR2 YYNGEE, per germline. Between the trimmed V and J ends, which lost 4 bases and 6 bases, there was a span of 18 bases. The CDR3 contains 15 residues. The CDR3 loop is CASSTNPGGRDTQYF. The DNA of the CDR3 is TGTGCCAGCAGCACCAACCCCGGAGGAAGGGATACGCAGTATTTT.

The V call is TRBV25-1, the J call TRBJ2-1; TRBD1 matches at 7 bases. CDR1 and CDR2 (germline): MGHDK, SYGVNS. V shed 1 base and J 4 bases; nucleotides not matched to a gene: 4. The CDR3 extends over 15 amino acids. CDR3: CASSESTGLYNEQFF. The CDR3 DNA reads TGTGCCAGCAGTGAATCGACAGGGTTGTACAATGAGCAGTTCTTC. Using reference TRBV25-1 and TRBJ2-1 for the parts outside the CDR3, the full variable domain is EADIYQTPRYLVIGTGKKITLECSQTMGHDKMYWYQQDPGMELHLIHYSYGVNSTEKGDLSSESTVSRIRTEHFPLTLESARPSHTSQYLCASSESTGLYNEQFFGPGTRLTVL.

This rearrangement joins TRBV5-1 to TRBJ2-7; the D gene is possibly TRBD1 (5 bases). Trimming took 2 bases from V and 2 from J, leaving 8 bases between them. Germline-derived CDR1 and CDR2 are SGHRS and YFSETQ. The CDR3 spans 13 residues. For the CDR3, the DNA is TGCGCCAGCAGCTTCAGGGAAGCCTACGAGCAGTACTTC. Translated, it gives CASSFREAYEQYF. Together with reference TRBV5-1 and TRBJ2-7, the CDR3 gives the full variable domain: KAGVTQTPRYLIKTRGQQVTLSCSPISGHRSVSWYQQTPGQGLQFLFEYFSETQRNKGNFPGRFSGRQFSNSRSEMNVSTLELGDSALYLCASSFREAYEQYFGPGTRLTVT.

V gene TRBV27 combines with J gene TRBJ1-5, with D possibly being TRBD1 (5 bases). V lost 6 bases, J lost 11 bases, and 17 bases lay in between. The CDR3 consists of 13 residues. Germline CDR1 and CDR2: MNHEY and SMNVEV (reference sequence). The CDR3 reads CASRPEQGRAQHF. CDR3 in DNA: TGTGCCAGCAGACCTGAGCAGGGTAGAGCCCAGCATTTT.

The V and J genes are TRBV3-1 (or the pseudogene TRBV3-2) and TRBJ2-5, with D possibly TRBD2 on 5 matching bases. CDR1 is LGHDT, CDR2 YNNKEL, per germline (reference sequence). V gave up 5 bases and J gave up 3 bases, with 16 bases separating them. CDR3 length equals 15 residues. The CDR3 reads CASSSGLVSEETQYF. The CDR3 DNA is TGTGCCAGCAGCTCCGGGCTGGTTAGCGAAGAGACCCAGTACTTC.